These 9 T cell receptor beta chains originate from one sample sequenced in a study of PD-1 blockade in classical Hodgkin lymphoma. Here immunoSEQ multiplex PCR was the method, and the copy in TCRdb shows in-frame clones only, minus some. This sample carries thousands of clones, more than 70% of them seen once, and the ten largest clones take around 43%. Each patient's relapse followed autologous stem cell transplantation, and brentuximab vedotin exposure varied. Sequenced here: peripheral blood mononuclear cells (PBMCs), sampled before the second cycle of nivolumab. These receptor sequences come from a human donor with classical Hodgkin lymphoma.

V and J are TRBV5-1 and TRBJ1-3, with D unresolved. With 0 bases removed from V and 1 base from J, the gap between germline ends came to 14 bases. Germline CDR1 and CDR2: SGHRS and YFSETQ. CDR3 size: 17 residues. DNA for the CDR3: TGCGCCAGCAGCTTGGCGCCAGTTCACCCATCTGGAAACACCATATATTTT. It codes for CASSLAPVHPSGNTIYF.

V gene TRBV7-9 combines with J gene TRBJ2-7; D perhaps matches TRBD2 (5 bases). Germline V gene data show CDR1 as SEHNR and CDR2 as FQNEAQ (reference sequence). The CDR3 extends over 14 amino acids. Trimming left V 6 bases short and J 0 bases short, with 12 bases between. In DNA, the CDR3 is TGTGCCAGCAGTAGCGTCAGGAGCTCCTACGAGCAGTACGTC. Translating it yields CASSSVRSSYEQYV.

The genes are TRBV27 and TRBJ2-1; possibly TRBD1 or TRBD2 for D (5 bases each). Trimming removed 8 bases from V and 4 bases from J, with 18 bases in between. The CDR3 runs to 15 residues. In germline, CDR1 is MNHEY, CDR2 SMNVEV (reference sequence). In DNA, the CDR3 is TGTGCCAGCCGCCCCTTTGGGGGTAGTTACAATGAGCAGTTCTTC. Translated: CASRPFGGSYNEQFF.

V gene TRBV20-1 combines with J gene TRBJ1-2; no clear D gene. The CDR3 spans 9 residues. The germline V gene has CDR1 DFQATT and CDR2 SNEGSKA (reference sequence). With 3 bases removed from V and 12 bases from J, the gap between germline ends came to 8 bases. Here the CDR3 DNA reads TGCAGTGCTAGCCACTTTCACACCTTC. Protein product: CSASHFHTF.

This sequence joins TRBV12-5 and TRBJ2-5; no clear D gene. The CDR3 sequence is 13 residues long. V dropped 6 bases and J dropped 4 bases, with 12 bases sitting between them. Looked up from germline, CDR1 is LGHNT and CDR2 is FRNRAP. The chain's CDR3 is CASGKSTTETQYF. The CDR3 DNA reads TGTGCTAGTGGCAAATCAACCACAGAGACCCAGTACTTC.

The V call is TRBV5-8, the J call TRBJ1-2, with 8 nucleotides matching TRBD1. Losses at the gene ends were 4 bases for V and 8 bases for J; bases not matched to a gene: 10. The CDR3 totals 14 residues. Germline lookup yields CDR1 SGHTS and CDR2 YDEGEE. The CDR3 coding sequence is TGTGCCAGCAGCCCCCCCGACAGGGGTGGCGGCTACACCTTC. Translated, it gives CASSPPDRGGGYTF.

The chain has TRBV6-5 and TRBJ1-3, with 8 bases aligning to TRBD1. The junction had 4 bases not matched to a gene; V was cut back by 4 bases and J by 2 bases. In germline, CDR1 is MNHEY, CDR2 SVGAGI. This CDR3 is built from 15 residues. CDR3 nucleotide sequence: TGTGCCAGCAGTTTCGGACAGGGAACTGGAAACACCATATATTTT. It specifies CASSFGQGTGNTIYF.

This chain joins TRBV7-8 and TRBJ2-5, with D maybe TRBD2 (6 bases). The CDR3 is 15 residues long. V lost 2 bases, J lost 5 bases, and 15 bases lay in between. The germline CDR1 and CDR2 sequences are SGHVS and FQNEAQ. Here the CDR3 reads CASSLIAGSSETQYF. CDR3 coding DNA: TGTGCCAGCAGCTTAATAGCCGGGAGTTCGGAGACCCAGTACTTC.

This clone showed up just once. CDR3 amino acids: CASSTGRTVLNTGELFF. CDR3 DNA: TGTGCCAGTAGTACCGGGAGGACAGTCCTAAACACCGGGGAGCTGTTTTTT. This rearrangement joins TRBV19 to TRBJ2-2; D is possibly TRBD2 (7 bases). CDR1 is LNHDA, CDR2 SQIVND, per germline (reference sequence). CDR3 length: 17 amino acids. Trimming stripped 4 bases from V and 2 bases from J, with 17 bases between.